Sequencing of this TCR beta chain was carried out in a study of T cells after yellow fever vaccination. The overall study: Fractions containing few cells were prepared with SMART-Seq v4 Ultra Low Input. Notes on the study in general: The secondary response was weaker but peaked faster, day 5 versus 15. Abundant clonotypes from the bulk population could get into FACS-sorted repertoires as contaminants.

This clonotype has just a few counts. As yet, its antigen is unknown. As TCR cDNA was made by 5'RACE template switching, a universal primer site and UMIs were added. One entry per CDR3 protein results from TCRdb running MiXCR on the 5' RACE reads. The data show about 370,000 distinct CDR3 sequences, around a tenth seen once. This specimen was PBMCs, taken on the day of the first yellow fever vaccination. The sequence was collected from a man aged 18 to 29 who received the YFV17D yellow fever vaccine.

The CDR3 coding sequence is TGTGCCACCAGTGACGGACGAAAGGGGGCTCAGCAGCCCCAGCATTTT. It specifies CATSDGRKGAQQPQHF. The rearrangement joins TRBV24-1 to TRBJ1-5; 7 bases are a match to TRBD1. This CDR3 comprises 16 residues. V shed 4 bases, J shed 7 bases, and the junction held 12 bases outside the gene matches. Germline V gene data show CDR1 as KGHDR and CDR2 as SFDVKD.